The 7 T cell receptor beta chains reported below all come from one sample, sequenced in a study of T-cell memory formation after mild COVID-19. TCRdb recomputed calls from the 5' RACE reads with MiXCR, one row per CDR3 protein. The sample yields 200,000 to 250,000 distinct CDR3 sequences, 7.5% to 10% seen once. Material: PBMCs or a T cell subset sorted from them (not recorded which). The receptors were gathered from a man aged 18-30 years who had mild COVID-19 (a few samples of this study predate the infection). Cell type and time point are not known.

This clonotype was detected ten times or more. The gene calls are TRBV5-1 and TRBJ2-7, with D possibly TRBD2 on 6 matching bases. This CDR3 region has 14 residues. V shed 1 base and J shed 0 bases, with 8 bases lying between them. The germline gives CDR1 SGHRS, CDR2 YFSETQ. The CDR3 loop is CASSLYGGSYEQYF. The CDR3 DNA follows: TGCGCCAGCAGCTTGTACGGGGGCTCCTACGAGCAGTACTTC.

This clonotype was seen a handful of times. The CDR3 loop reads CASSLTSNSNQPQHF. The CDR3 DNA reads as TGTGCCAGCAGCTTAACCTCGAATAGCAATCAGCCCCAGCATTTT. The gene calls are TRBV11-2 and TRBJ1-5; no firm D call. With 2 bases removed from V and 0 bases from J, the gap between germline ends came to 8 bases. This CDR3 has 15 residues. In germline, CDR1 is SGHAT, CDR2 FQNNGV.

The J gene is TRBJ2-3, the V gene TRBV5-1; a possible D gene is TRBD1 (7 bases). The CDR3 contains 16 residues. The V end lost 0 bases, the J end lost 3 bases, and 14 bases lay between the germline ends. The germline V gene encodes CDR1 SGHRS and CDR2 YFSETQ. Here the CDR3 DNA reads TGCGCCAGCAGCTTGGCAGGGGGAGGAGGGACAGATACGCAGTATTTT. This codes for CASSLAGGGGTDTQYF.

The CDR3 sequence is CASSRQGNEKLFF. The CDR3 nucleotides read TGTGCCAGCAGCCGACAGGGGAATGAAAAACTGTTTTTT. The chain employs TRBV14 and TRBJ1-4, with 8 bases identical to TRBD1. This CDR3 spans 13 amino acids. V was clipped by 4 bases and J by 5 bases; unmatched bases: 0. Germline V gives CDR1 SGHDN, CDR2 FVKESK.

CDR3 DNA: TGTGCCAGCAGCTTAGGCCGGACAGTGACAGATACGCAGTATTTT. Its protein is CASSLGRTVTDTQYF. The chain carries TRBV7-2 and TRBJ2-3, with a tentative D call TRBD1 (6 bases). Looked up from germline, CDR1 is SGHTA and CDR2 is FQGNSA. V lost 1 base, J lost 3 bases, and 11 bases lay in between. The CDR3 runs 15 residues.

The rearrangement joins TRBV4-3 to TRBJ1-2; perhaps TRBD1 as D (5 bases). V was trimmed by 0 bases and J by 8 bases, leaving 25 bases between them. Germline V gives CDR1 LGHNA, CDR2 YSLEER. The CDR3 consists of 18 residues. The CDR3 DNA follows: TGCGCCAGCAGCCAAGATAATGGCGTGGAGGGGAAATTTAGGGGCTACACCTTC. This codes for CASSQDNGVEGKFRGYTF.

The table lists this clonotype with many counts. This chain connects TRBV20-1 to TRBJ2-5, with TRBD1 matching over 10 bases. The CDR3 consists of 14 residues. V lost 6 bases, J lost 4 bases, and 8 bases stayed unmatched. Germline V CDR1 and CDR2: DFQATT, SNEGSKA (reference sequence). The CDR3 region is CSADRGRVSETQYF. CDR3 bases: TGCAGTGCCGACAGGGGGCGCGTGTCAGAGACCCAGTACTTC.